This T cell receptor (beta chain) was recovered during a study of CD8 T cells in Susac syndrome. Germline V gene data show CDR1 as LNHDA and CDR2 as SQIVND (reference sequence). The CDR3 has 16 residues. Germline trimming cut 1 base from V and 3 bases from J; bases unmatched to any gene: 8. The RNA input was about 0.5 to 1 ug, and it was reverse transcribed with random hexamers. In TCRdb, the immunoSEQ multiplex PCR reads were re-called with MiXCR into one record per CDR3 protein. The sample comprises 300,000 to 350,000 distinct CDR3 sequences, roughly 94% of which are singletons, and about 0.063% rests with the top ten.

This chain links TRBV19 with TRBJ1-2; 7 positions agree with TRBD1. The specimen sequenced was CD4+ T cells from PBMCs. The receptor's source is a human donor with multiple sclerosis. The CDR3 DNA reads TGTGCCAGTAGTATAGTACCCCCGACAGGGTACTATGGCTACACCTTC. This translates into CASSIVPPTGYYGYTF.